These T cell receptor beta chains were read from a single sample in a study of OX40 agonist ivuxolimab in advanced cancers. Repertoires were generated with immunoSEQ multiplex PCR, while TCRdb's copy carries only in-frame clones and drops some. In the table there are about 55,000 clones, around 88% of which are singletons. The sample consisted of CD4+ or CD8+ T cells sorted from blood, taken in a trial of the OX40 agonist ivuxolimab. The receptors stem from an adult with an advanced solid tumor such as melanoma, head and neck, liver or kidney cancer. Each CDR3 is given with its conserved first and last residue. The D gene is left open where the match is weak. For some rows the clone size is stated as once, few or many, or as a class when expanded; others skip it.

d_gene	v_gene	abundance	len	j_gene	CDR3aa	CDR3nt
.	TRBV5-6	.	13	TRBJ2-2	CASSCDGTGELFF	TGTGCCAGCAGCTGTGATGGCACCGGGGAGCTGTTTTTT
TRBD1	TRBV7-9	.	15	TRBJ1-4	CASSSRDSRDEKLFF	TGTGCCAGCAGCTCCCGGGACAGCAGAGATGAAAAACTGTTTTTT
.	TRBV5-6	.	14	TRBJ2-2	CASSLGLDAGELFF	TGTGCCAGCAGCTTGGGATTGGACGCCGGGGAGCTGTTTTTT
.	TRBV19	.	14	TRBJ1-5	CASALLDQRQPQHF	TGTGCCAGTGCCCTTTTGGATCAGCGCCAGCCCCAGCATTTT
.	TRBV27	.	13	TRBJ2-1	CASSFSFGGEQFF	TGTGCCAGCAGTTTCAGTTTCGGAGGGGAGCAGTTCTTC
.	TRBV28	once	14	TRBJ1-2	CASSPAGGGYGYTF	TGTGCCAGCAGCCCGGCGGGGGGCGGCTATGGCTACACCTTC
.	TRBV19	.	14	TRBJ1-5	CATEDGYSNQPQHF	TGTGCCACGGAGGATGGGTATAGCAATCAGCCCCAGCATTTT
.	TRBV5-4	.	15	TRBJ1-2	CASSLGSKRSGGYTF	TGTGCCAGCAGCTTGGGATCTAAGCGTTCGGGAGGCTACACCTTC
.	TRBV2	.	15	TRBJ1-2	CASYSQVDPLVGYTF	TGTGCCAGCTACTCTCAAGTGGACCCTCTTGTGGGCTACACCTTC
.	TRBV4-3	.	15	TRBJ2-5	CASSQDLGQQETQYF	TGCGCCAGCAGCCAAGATCTAGGACAGCAAGAGACCCAGTACTTC
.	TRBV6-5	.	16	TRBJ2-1	CASSYSGTSSGHEQFF	TGTGCCAGCAGTTATTCCGGGACATCCTCGGGACATGAGCAGTTCTTC
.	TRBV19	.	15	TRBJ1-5	CASSRSNRENQPQHF	TGTGCCAGTAGTAGGTCAAACAGGGAGAATCAGCCCCAGCATTTT
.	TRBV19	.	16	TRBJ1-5	CASSIAQPDGYQPQHF	TGTGCCAGTAGTATAGCCCAGCCTGACGGCTACCAGCCCCAGCATTTT
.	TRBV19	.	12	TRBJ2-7	CASSIGGGEQYF	TGTGCCAGTAGTATTGGGGGTGGCGAGCAGTACTTC
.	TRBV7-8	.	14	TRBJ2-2	CASSSDVNTGELFF	TGTGCCAGCAGCTCCGACGTAAACACCGGGGAGCTGTTTTTT
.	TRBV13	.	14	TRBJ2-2	CASSLGGANGELFF	TGTGCCAGCAGCTTAGGCGGAGCTAACGGGGAGCTGTTTTTT
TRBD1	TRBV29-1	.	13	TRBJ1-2	CSAPGDRAGGYTF	TGCAGCGCCCCGGGGGACAGGGCCGGCGGCTACACCTTC
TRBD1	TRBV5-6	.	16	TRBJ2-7	CASSSEWTGGSYEQYF	TGTGCCAGCAGCTCTGAATGGACAGGGGGCTCCTACGAGCAGTACTTC
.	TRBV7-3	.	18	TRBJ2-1	CASSLTASAWGVPNEQFF	TGTGCCAGCAGCTTAACGGCCTCAGCGTGGGGGGTCCCCAATGAGCAGTTCTTC
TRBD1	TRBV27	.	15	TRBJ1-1	CASSPRTGRWTEAFF	TGTGCCAGCAGTCCGCGGACAGGGAGGTGGACTGAAGCTTTCTTT
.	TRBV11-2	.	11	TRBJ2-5	CASSPGPVQYF	TGTGCCAGCAGCCCCGGGCCCGTACAGTACTTC
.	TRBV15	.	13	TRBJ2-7	CATSSLWLNEQYF	TGTGCCACCAGCAGTCTATGGCTCAACGAGCAGTACTTC
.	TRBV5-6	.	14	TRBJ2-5	CASSLVRGQETQYF	TGTGCCAGCAGCTTGGTGAGGGGTCAAGAGACCCAGTACTTC
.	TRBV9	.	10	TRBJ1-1	CASSIGEAFF	TGTGCCAGCAGCATCGGTGAAGCTTTCTTT
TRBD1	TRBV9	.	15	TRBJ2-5	CASSPRDRVRETQYF	TGTGCCAGCAGCCCACGGGACAGGGTAAGGGAGACCCAGTACTTC
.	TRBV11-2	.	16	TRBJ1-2	CASSLGVGRLDYGYTF	TGTGCCAGCAGCTTAGGGGTCGGAAGACTAGACTATGGCTACACCTTC
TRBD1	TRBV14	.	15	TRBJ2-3	CASSQDRGVTDTQYF	TGTGCCAGCAGCCAGGACAGGGGGGTCACAGATACGCAGTATTTT
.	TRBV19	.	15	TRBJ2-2	CASSIRTANTGELFF	TGTGCCAGTAGTATACGGACAGCCAACACCGGGGAGCTGTTTTTT
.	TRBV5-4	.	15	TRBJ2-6	CASSLVGAGANVLTF	TGTGCCAGCAGCTTGGTGGGGGCTGGGGCCAACGTCCTGACTTTC
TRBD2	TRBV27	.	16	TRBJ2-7	CASSLSGLAVRAEQYF	TGTGCCAGCAGTTTATCAGGGCTAGCGGTCCGGGCCGAGCAGTACTTC
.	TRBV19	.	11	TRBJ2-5	CASSPGETQYF	TGTGCCAGTAGTCCAGGGGAGACCCAGTACTTC
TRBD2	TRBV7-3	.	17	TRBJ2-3	CASSLQVAGELTDTQYF	TGTGCCAGCAGCTTACAGGTGGCGGGGGAGCTTACAGATACGCAGTATTTT
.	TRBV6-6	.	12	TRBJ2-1	CASSYSEDEQFF	TGTGCCAGCAGTTACTCTGAGGATGAGCAGTTCTTC
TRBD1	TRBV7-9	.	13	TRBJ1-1	CASSLPGQGRAFF	TGTGCCAGCAGCTTGCCGGGACAGGGCAGAGCTTTCTTT
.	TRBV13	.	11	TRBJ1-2	CASSLGGGYTF	TGTGCCAGCAGCTTAGGGGGCGGCTACACCTTC
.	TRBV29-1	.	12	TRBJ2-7	CSGTDGSYEQYF	TGCAGCGGGACGGACGGCTCCTACGAGCAGTACTTC
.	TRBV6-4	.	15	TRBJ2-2	CASSPRGPGTGELFF	TGTGCCAGCAGCCCTCGGGGGCCGGGGACCGGGGAGCTGTTTTTT
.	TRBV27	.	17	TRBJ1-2	CASSPDSHPGVIYGYTF	TGTGCCAGCAGTCCGGACTCACACCCAGGGGTTATCTATGGCTACACCTTC
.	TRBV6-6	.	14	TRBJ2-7	CASSYSSEGYEQYF	TGTGCCAGCAGTTACTCGAGTGAAGGTTACGAGCAGTACTTC
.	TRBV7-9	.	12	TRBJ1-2	CASSQGNYGYTF	TGTGCCAGCAGCCAGGGGAACTATGGCTACACCTTC
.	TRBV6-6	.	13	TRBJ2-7	CASSYSGSYEQYF	TGTGCCAGCAGTTATTCAGGCTCCTACGAGCAGTACTTC
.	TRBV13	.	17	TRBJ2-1	CASSRRGTAYPYNEQFF	TGTGCCAGCAGCCGGCGGGGGACAGCTTACCCCTACAATGAGCAGTTCTTC
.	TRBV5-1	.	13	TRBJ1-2	CASRTGFTNGYTF	TGCGCCAGCAGAACAGGTTTTACTAATGGCTACACCTTC
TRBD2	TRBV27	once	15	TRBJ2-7	CASSLAGGLSYEQYF	TGTGCCAGCAGTCTCGCGGGGGGCTTAAGCTACGAGCAGTACTTC
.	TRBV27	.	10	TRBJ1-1	CASSVGEAFF	TGTGCCAGCAGTGTAGGGGAAGCTTTCTTT
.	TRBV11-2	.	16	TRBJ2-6	CASSLVKGSGANVLTF	TGTGCCAGCAGCTTAGTGAAAGGCTCTGGGGCCAACGTCCTGACTTTC
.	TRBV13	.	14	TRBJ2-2	CASSPLGPGGELFF	TGTGCCAGCAGCCCCCTAGGGCCAGGAGGGGAGCTGTTTTTT
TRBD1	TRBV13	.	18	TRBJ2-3	CASSLWGVKDRGTDTQYF	TGTGCCAGCAGCTTATGGGGGGTTAAGGACAGGGGAACGGATACGCAGTATTTT
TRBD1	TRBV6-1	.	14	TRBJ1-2	CASSGQGQDYGYTF	TGTGCCAGCAGTGGACAGGGACAGGACTATGGCTACACCTTC
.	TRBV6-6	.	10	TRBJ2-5	CASQGETQYF	TGTGCCAGCCAGGGCGAGACCCAGTACTTC
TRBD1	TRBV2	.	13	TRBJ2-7	CASRATGFYEQYF	TGTGCCAGCAGAGCGACAGGGTTCTACGAGCAGTACTTC
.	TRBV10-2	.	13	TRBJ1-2	CASSEGGGYGYTF	TGCGCCAGCAGTGAGGGAGGGGGCTATGGCTACACCTTC
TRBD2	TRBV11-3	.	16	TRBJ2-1	CASSLGPSGGYNEQFF	TGTGCCAGCAGCTTAGGTCCTAGCGGAGGATACAATGAGCAGTTCTTC
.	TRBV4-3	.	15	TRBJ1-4	CASSQDRITNEKLFF	TGCGCCAGCAGCCAAGACAGGATTACTAATGAAAAACTGTTTTTT
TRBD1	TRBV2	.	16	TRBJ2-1	CASSELGQGVYNEQFF	TGTGCCAGCAGTGAACTTGGGCAGGGGGTCTACAATGAGCAGTTCTTC